Shown below are 18 T cell receptor beta chains from a single sample sequenced in a study of blood T cell repertoires in COVID-19. TCRdb's table, derived via immunoSEQ multiplex PCR, lists solely in-frame clones and lacks some. The sample has 200,000 to 250,000 clones; around three quarters are singletons. Input material: peripheral blood. Receptor source: a woman in her sixties or seventies with acute or convalescent COVID-19.

The CDR3 protein is CASSDSGAGELFF. CDR3 sequence (DNA): TGTGCCAGCAGTGACTCGGGCGCCGGGGAGCTGTTTTTT. The chain couples TRBV6-4 to TRBJ2-2; D ambiguous. The CDR3 runs to 13 residues. In germline, CDR1 is MRHNA, CDR2 SNTAGT. V was shortened by 0 bases and J by 6 bases, with 5 bases between the two germline ends.

The chain combines TRBV7-6 with TRBJ1-5; the D is unclear. The V gene lost 2 bases and the J gene lost 5 bases, with 7 bases spanning the gap. Germline CDR1 reads SGHVS; CDR2 reads FNYEAQ. The CDR3 is 13 residues long. CDR3 in amino acids: CASSLLGDQPQHF. The CDR3 DNA sequence: TGTGCCAGCAGCTTACTGGGAGATCAGCCCCAGCATTTT.

A word on this clone: Possible read error: a much larger clone is one base away. CDR3 amino acids: CASGLGLAGDQETQYF. The CDR3 DNA follows: TGTGCCAGCGGCCTAGGACTAGCGGGGGACCAAGAGACCCAGTACTTC. The rearrangement links TRBV5-7 to TRBJ2-5; 13 positions agree with TRBD2. TRBV5-7 is labeled an ORF, and its function is uncertain. V shed 7 bases and J 0 bases; nucleotides not matched to a gene: 6. The CDR3 consists of 16 residues.

Only a few counts were recorded for this clone. The V gene is TRBV5-8, the J gene TRBJ1-2; 8 bases fit TRBD1. CDR3 size: 13 residues. CDR1 SGHTS and CDR2 YDEGEE come from the germline V gene. With V trimmed by 0 bases and J by 9 bases, 4 bases remained unmatched. CDR3 sequence: CASSLGTGKSYTF. The CDR3 DNA sequence: TGTGCCAGCAGCTTGGGGACAGGGAAGAGCTACACCTTC.

The gene calls are TRBV15 and TRBJ2-1, with D possibly being TRBD1 (6 bases). Germline V gene lookup returns CDR1 LNHNV and CDR2 YYDKDF (reference sequence). This CDR3 has 13 residues. Trimming shortened V by 0 bases and J by 8 bases, and 8 bases separated the two germline ends. CDR3 bases: TGTGCCACCAGCAGAGAACAGGGTGATGAGCAGTTCTTC. This translates into CATSREQGDEQFF.

This sequence joins TRBV5-6 and TRBJ1-2; no firm D call. The CDR3 totals 13 residues. Trimming pared 4 bases from V and 5 bases from J, leaving 12 bases between. The germline CDR1 and CDR2 sequences are SGHDT and YYEEEE. CDR3 DNA: TGTGCCAGCAGCGTCGCAGACATGTATGGCTACACCTTC. It specifies CASSVADMYGYTF. Full variable domain (rest looked up from reference TRBV5-6 and TRBJ1-2): DAGVTQSPTHLIKTRGQQVTLRCSPKSGHDTVSWYQQALGQGPQFIFQYYEEEERQRGNFPDRFSGHQFPNYSSELNVNALLLGDSALYLCASSVADMYGYTFGSGTRLTVV.

The rearrangement joins TRBV6-5 to TRBJ2-3, with 7 nucleotides matching TRBD1. The CDR3 is 13 residues long. Per germline, CDR1 MNHEY and CDR2 SVGAGI. With V trimmed by 11 bases and J by 6 bases, 11 bases remained unmatched. The CDR3 region has the DNA TGTGCCGGGTCTTGTGACAGGGACGATACGCAGTATTTT. Protein product: CAGSCDRDDTQYF.

This chain links TRBV5-5 with TRBJ2-5; D is perhaps TRBD2 (6 bases). The CDR3 spans 14 residues. Germline V gene sequence: CDR1 SGHKS, CDR2 YYEKEE (reference sequence). The V and J ends lost 2 bases and 5 bases respectively, with 13 bases between them. CDR3 bases: TGTGCCAGCAGCTTCAACGGGGGACGGGAGACCCAGTACTTC. It encodes CASSFNGGRETQYF.

The chain recombines TRBV21-1 with TRBJ2-5; the D call TRBD2 from the table was never checked on the DNA. TRBV21-1 is labeled a pseudogene. The CDR3 spans 12 residues. The CDR3 nucleotides read TGTGCCAGCAGCCAGCCCGGGGAGACCCAGTACTTC. This sequence encodes CASSQPGETQYF.

V and J are TRBV5-1 and TRBJ2-2; tentative D call: TRBD1 (5 bases). The germline V and J ends were trimmed by 5 bases and 0 bases, with 8 bases remaining between them. Germline values: CDR1 SGHRS, CDR2 YFSETQ. The CDR3 has 14 residues. CDR3 amino acids: CASRGDSNTGELFF. In DNA, the CDR3 is TGCGCCAGCAGAGGGGATTCGAACACCGGGGAGCTGTTTTTT.

CDR3 protein: CAWSAPGHDTGELFF. The CDR3 coding sequence is TGTGCCTGGAGTGCGCCGGGACACGACACCGGGGAGCTGTTTTTT. The rearrangement joins TRBV30 to TRBJ2-2; the D gene is possibly TRBD1 (6 bases). The V gene's germline CDR1 is GTSNPN and CDR2 SVGIG (reference sequence). Trimming shortened V by 1 base and J by 3 bases, and 12 bases separated the two germline ends. This CDR3 spans 15 amino acids. Filled out from reference TRBV30 and TRBJ2-2, the complete variable domain reads SQTIHQWPATLVQPVGSPLSLECTVEGTSNPNLYWYRQAAGRGLQLLFYSVGIGQISSEVPQNLSASRPQDRQFILSSKKLLLSDSGFYLCAWSAPGHDTGELFFGEGSRLTVL.

This chain uses TRBV11-2 with TRBJ2-2, with 8 nucleotides matching TRBD1. CDR1 is SGHAT and CDR2 is FQNNGV in the germline V gene. This CDR3 comprises 20 residues. V shed 0 bases, J shed 6 bases, and the junction held 18 bases outside the gene matches. The CDR3 DNA is TGTGCCAGCAGCTTAGATCCCCGGACAGGGTGGCAGAAACGCGCCGGGGAGCTGTTTTTT. Its translation: CASSLDPRTGWQKRAGELFF.

V gene TRBV7-2 combines with J gene TRBJ2-5, with 11 bases aligning to TRBD2. The CDR3 covers 17 residues. Unmatched junction bases numbered 6, after V lost 3 bases and J lost 0 bases. Germline CDR1 reads SGHTA; CDR2 reads FQGNSA. The CDR3 protein is CASSFVLAGAYQETQYF. As DNA, the CDR3 is TGTGCCAGCAGCTTTGTACTAGCGGGGGCGTACCAAGAGACCCAGTACTTC.

This chain joins TRBV7-9 and TRBJ2-6; D unclear. The CDR3 length is 14 residues. CDR1 and CDR2 from the germline V gene are SEHNR and FQNEAQ (reference sequence). V was cut by 5 bases and J by 3 bases, with 8 bases left in between. This CDR3 reads CASSPPNGANVLTF. The CDR3 coding sequence is TGTGCCAGCAGCCCCCCTAATGGGGCCAACGTCCTGACTTTC.

CDR3 nucleotide sequence: TGTGCCAGCAGCATCCGACTAGCGGGGGGGACCGGGGAGCTGTTTTTT. Protein product: CASSIRLAGGTGELFF. The rearrangement joins TRBV9 to TRBJ2-2; 14 nucleotides match TRBD2. The length of the CDR3 is 16 residues. The ends lost 4 bases at V and 5 bases at J; junction bases unmatched: 4. The germline CDR1 and CDR2 sequences are SGDLS and YYNGEE.

This rearrangement joins TRBV24-1 to TRBJ2-2, with 10 bases lining up with TRBD1. Germline loops: CDR1 KGHDR, CDR2 SFDVKD. The CDR3 loop spans 18 amino acids. Unmatched junction bases numbered 10, after V lost 7 bases and J lost 0 bases. The CDR3 spells CATRGRDRGSANTGELFF. CDR3 bases: TGTGCCACCAGAGGAAGGGACAGGGGTTCCGCGAACACCGGGGAGCTGTTTTTT.

The V gene is TRBV4-1, the J gene TRBJ2-1, with 9 positions matching TRBD1. The germline V gene has CDR1 MGHRA and CDR2 YSYEKL. This CDR3 has 15 amino acids. The J segment lost 6 bases and the V segment lost 4 bases, leaving 7 bases of the junction unmatched. The CDR3 here is CASSRGQGRANEQFF. In nucleotides, the CDR3 is TGCGCCAGCAGCCGGGGACAGGGAAGGGCCAATGAGCAGTTCTTC.

This rearrangement joins TRBV12-3 or TRBV12-4 to TRBJ1-2, with no clear D. V shed 5 bases and J shed 8 bases, with 9 bases lying between them. This CDR3 is built from 11 residues. The DNA of the CDR3 is TGTGCCAGCAGTCCCTCCGTGGGCTACACCTTC. It is translated as CASSPSVGYTF.